Below are 10 T cell receptor beta chains sequenced from a single sample in a study of T cell changes during pregnancy in multiple sclerosis. The repertoire was sequenced with immunoSEQ multiplex PCR; TCRdb's copy has only in-frame clones and lacks some. The data show 70,000 to 95,000 clones, with around 93% seen just once and less than 2.5% held by the top ten. The specimen was peripheral blood, collected in the third trimester of pregnancy. These receptor sequences come from a female donor with multiple sclerosis, enrolled in a pregnancy study.

The table lists this clone with a count of one. The gene calls are TRBV6-4 and TRBJ2-1; possibly TRBD2 for D (5 bases). Germline CDR1 and CDR2: MRHNA and SNTAGT. CDR3 length: 14 amino acids. Trimming removed 5 bases from V and 6 bases from J, with 14 bases in between. CDR3 sequence: CASSRASGSNEQFF. CDR3 nucleotides: TGTGCCAGCAGTAGGGCTAGTGGGAGCAATGAGCAGTTCTTC.

The chain combines TRBV29-1 with TRBJ2-7; 11 nucleotides line up with TRBD2. This CDR3 is 13 amino acids long. CDR1 SQVTM and CDR2 ANQGSEA come from the germline V gene. V lost 6 bases and J lost 3; bases outside the gene matches: 4. CDR3 DNA: TGCAGCGTCCAGACTAGCGGGGTCTACGAGCAGTACTTC. Its protein is CSVQTSGVYEQYF.

The chain employs TRBV27 and TRBJ1-3; no definite D call. The CDR3 has 13 residues. Trimming took 5 bases from V and 4 from J, leaving 9 bases between them. From germline, CDR1 is MNHEY and CDR2 SMNVEV (reference sequence). The CDR3 DNA sequence: TGTGCCAGCAGTACAATGCTCGGAAACACCATATATTTT. It translates to CASSTMLGNTIYF.

The chain joins TRBV4-3 to TRBJ2-2; 14 positions agree with TRBD2. Per the germline V gene, CDR1 is LGHNA and CDR2 is YSLEER. The CDR3 has 16 amino acids. The V segment lost 4 bases and the J segment 7 bases; nucleotides outside the gene matches: 5. In DNA, the CDR3 is TGCGCCAGCAGCCTTCGACTAGCGGGAGGGTACGGGGAGCTGTTTTTT. It encodes CASSLRLAGGYGELFF.

This chain joins TRBV30 and TRBJ1-1, with 8 bases lining up with TRBD1. Losses at the gene ends were 1 base for V and 0 bases for J; bases not matched to a gene: 4. The length of the CDR3 is 15 residues. Germline CDR1 is GTSNPN and CDR2 is SVGIG (reference sequence). CDR3 region: CAWSERTGLNTEAFF. CDR3 DNA sequence: TGTGCCTGGAGTGAAAGGACAGGGTTGAACACTGAAGCTTTCTTT.

The chain employs TRBV9 and TRBJ1-1; maybe TRBD1 (5 bases). CDR3 length: 17 amino acids. V gave up 4 bases and J gave up 0 bases, with 19 bases separating them. Looked up from germline, CDR1 is SGDLS and CDR2 is YYNGEE. The CDR3 loop reads CASSPREGNLLNTEAFF. DNA for the CDR3: TGTGCCAGCAGCCCCAGGGAGGGGAACCTTTTGAACACTGAAGCTTTCTTT. The full variable domain, completed using reference TRBV9 and TRBJ1-1, is DSGVTQTPKHLITATGQRVTLRCSPRSGDLSVYWYQQSLDQGLQFLIQYYNGEERAKGNILERFSAQQFPDLHSELNLSSLELGDSALYFCASSPREGNLLNTEAFFGQGTRLTVV.

The V gene is TRBV28, the J gene TRBJ2-5; the D gene is possibly TRBD2 (7 bases). Germline CDR1 reads MDHEN; CDR2 reads SYDVKM. Trimming left V 1 base short and J 5 bases short, with 20 bases between. This CDR3 is 17 amino acids long. The DNA for the CDR3 is TGTGCCAGCAGTTTATCGGAGGGAGGGGGGAACGAGGAGACCCAGTACTTC. It specifies CASSLSEGGGNEETQYF.

The V gene is TRBV21-1, the J gene TRBJ1-3; the table's D call TRBD1 went unverified against the DNA. TRBV21-1 is shown as a pseudogene. The CDR3 is made up of 19 amino acids. The CDR3 sequence: CASSKAGYYRGEVRNTIYF. As DNA, the CDR3 is TGTGCCAGCAGCAAAGCGGGCTATTACAGGGGGGAAGTAAGAAACACCATATATTTT.

The rearrangement links TRBV27 to TRBJ2-2; 7 bases fit TRBD2. The junction had 3 bases not matched to a gene; V was cut back by 2 bases and J by 6 bases. CDR3 length: 14 residues. Germline CDR1 and CDR2: MNHEY and SMNVEV (reference sequence). The CDR3 nucleotides read TGTGCCAGCAGTTTACGCGGGAGACCCGGGGAGCTGTTTTTT. Residues: CASSLRGRPGELFF.

This chain connects TRBV9 to TRBJ1-2, with TRBD1 identical over 9 bases. Germline CDR1 reads SGDLS; CDR2 reads YYNGEE. The CDR3 loop spans 14 amino acids. Unmatched junction bases numbered 0, after V lost 3 bases and J lost 0 bases. The CDR3 loop is CASSGQGANYGYTF. DNA of the CDR3: TGTGCCAGCAGCGGACAGGGGGCTAACTATGGCTACACCTTC.